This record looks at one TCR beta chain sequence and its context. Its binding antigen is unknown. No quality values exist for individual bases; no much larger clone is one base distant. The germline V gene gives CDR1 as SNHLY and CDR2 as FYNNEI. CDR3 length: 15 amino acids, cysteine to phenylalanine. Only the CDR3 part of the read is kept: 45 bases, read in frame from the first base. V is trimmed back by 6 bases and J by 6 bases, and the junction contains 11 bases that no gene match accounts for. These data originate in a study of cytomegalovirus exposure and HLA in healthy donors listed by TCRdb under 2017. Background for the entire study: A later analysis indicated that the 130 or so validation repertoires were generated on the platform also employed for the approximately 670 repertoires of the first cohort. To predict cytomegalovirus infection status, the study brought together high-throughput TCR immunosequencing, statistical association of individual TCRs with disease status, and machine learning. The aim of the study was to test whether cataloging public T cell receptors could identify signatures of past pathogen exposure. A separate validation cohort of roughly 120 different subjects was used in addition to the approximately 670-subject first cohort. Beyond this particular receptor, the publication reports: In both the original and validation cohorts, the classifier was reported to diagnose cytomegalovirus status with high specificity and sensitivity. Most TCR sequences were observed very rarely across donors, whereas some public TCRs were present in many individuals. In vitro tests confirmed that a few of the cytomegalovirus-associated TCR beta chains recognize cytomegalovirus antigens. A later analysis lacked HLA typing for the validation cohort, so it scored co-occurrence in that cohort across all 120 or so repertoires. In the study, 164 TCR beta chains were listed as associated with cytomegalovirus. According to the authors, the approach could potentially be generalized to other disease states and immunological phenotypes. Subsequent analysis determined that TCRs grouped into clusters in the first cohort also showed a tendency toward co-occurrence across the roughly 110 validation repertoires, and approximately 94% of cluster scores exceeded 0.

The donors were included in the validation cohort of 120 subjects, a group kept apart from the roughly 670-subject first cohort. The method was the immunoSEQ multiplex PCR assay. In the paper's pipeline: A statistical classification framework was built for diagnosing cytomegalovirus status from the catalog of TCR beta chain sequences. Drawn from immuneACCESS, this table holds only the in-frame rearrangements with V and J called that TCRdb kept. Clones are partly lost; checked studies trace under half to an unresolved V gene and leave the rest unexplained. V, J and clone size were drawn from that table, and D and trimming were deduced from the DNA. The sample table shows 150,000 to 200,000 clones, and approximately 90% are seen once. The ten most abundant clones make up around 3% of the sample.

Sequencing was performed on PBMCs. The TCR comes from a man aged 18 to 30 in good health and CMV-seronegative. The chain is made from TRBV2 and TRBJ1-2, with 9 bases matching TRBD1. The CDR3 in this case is CASSPGTGTYHGYTF. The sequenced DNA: TGTGCCAGCAGCCCAGGGACAGGGACTTATCATGGCTACACCTTC.